The T cell receptor (beta chain) under discussion was sequenced for a study of blood T cell repertoires in COVID-19. Turning to the study itself: Among Cohort 3 donors, those recovered had two negative PCRs, clearance, or symptom resolution. Collection of acute and convalescent COVID-19 samples took place in the United States, Italy and Spain.

The data were produced by immunoSEQ multiplex PCR, yet TCRdb's version contains in-frame clones alone and is incomplete. The repertoire consists of some 220,000 clones, with approximately 87% occurring once and the leading ten covering approximately 3.3%. Adults between roughly 18 and 100 years of age took part from about 24 US areas. Cohort allocation depended upon clinical history that participants reported. V was clipped by 6 bases and J by 8 bases; unmatched bases: 7. Germline V gives CDR1 MDHEN, CDR2 SYDVKM. The CDR3 length is 13 residues. Sequenced: PBMCs or T cells enriched from blood (not recorded which). The receptor comes from a woman between 50 and 59 years old in a cohort exposed to, infected with or recovered from COVID-19 (not recorded which). This chain uses TRBV28 with TRBJ1-1, with TRBD1 matching over 9 bases. The DNA of the CDR3 is TGTGCCAGCAGGTTACAGGGGGCGGGAGAAGCTTTCTTT. This encodes CASRLQGAGEAFF.